This passage covers 14 T cell receptor beta chains from one sample sequenced in a study of CD8+ T cells in alopecia areata. Treatment reported: oral pan-JAK inhibitor, 5-10 mg twice daily. cDNA prepared by RNA extraction and subsequent reverse transcription served as the template for sequencing. This table comes from immunoSEQ multiplex PCR, and its TCRdb copy is limited to in-frame clones, with some not included. Of 60,000 to 85,000 clones listed, 60% to 70% are singletons. Sequencing used CD8+ T cells sorted from blood, obtained at week 24, from a patient treated with tofacitinib. Source of these receptors: a human donor with alopecia areata.

Of note for this clone: This sample includes further DNA sequences coding for the same CDR3. This chain links TRBV27 with TRBJ2-1; possibly TRBD1 or TRBD2 for D (5 bases each). Germline-derived CDR1 and CDR2 are MNHEY and SMNVEV (reference sequence). Trimming pared 2 bases from V and 1 base from J, leaving 6 bases between. There are 14 residues in the CDR3. CDR3 in DNA: TGTGCCAGCAGTTTAGGGGGATCCTACAATGAGCAGTTCTTC. It encodes CASSLGGSYNEQFF.

V gene TRBV5-1 combines with J gene TRBJ2-7, with D perhaps being TRBD1 or TRBD2 (5 bases each). The V gene's germline CDR1 is SGHRS and CDR2 YFSETQ. Deletions cut 8 bases from V and 0 bases from J, with 12 bases between. This CDR3 has 13 amino acids. CDR3 in DNA: TGCGCCAGTCGAGGGACCCCCTCCTACGAGCAGTACTTC. It is translated as CASRGTPSYEQYF.

The chain carries TRBV28 and TRBJ1-5; 7 bases match TRBD1. The ends lost 5 bases at V and 3 bases at J; junction bases unmatched: 4. Germline V CDR1 and CDR2: MDHEN, SYDVKM. The length of the CDR3 is 14 residues. The CDR3 here is CASSLTGVNQPQHF. In DNA, the CDR3 is TGTGCCAGCAGTCTTACAGGGGTCAATCAGCCCCAGCATTTT.

CDR3 sequence reads: CASSPGTSGGEQYF. The CDR3 nucleotides read TGTGCCAGCAGCCCCGGGACTAGCGGGGGGGAGCAGTATTTT. This rearrangement joins TRBV7-3 to TRBJ2-3; 16 positions agree with TRBD2. CDR3 length equals 14 residues. Germline lookup yields CDR1 SGHTA and CDR2 FQGTGA. Trimming at V came to 5 bases and at J to 11 bases, leaving 4 bases not matched to a gene.

V is TRBV30 and J is TRBJ2-7; 10 bases map to TRBD1. The CDR3 contains 13 residues. Looked up from germline, CDR1 is GTSNPN and CDR2 is SVGIG (reference sequence). V was clipped by 6 bases and J by 6 bases; unmatched bases: 8. In nucleotides, the CDR3 is TGTGCCTGCACCCGGGACAGGGGTGCCGAGCAGTACTTC. Encoded protein: CACTRDRGAEQYF.

Here the CDR3 DNA reads TGTGCCAGCAGTGCTACAGGGATAGGAAACATTCAGTACTTC. Its translation is CASSATGIGNIQYF. The gene calls are TRBV27 and TRBJ2-4; perhaps TRBD1 as D (6 bases). The V gene's germline CDR1 is MNHEY and CDR2 SMNVEV (reference sequence). V lost 5 bases and J lost 6, with 14 bases in between. This CDR3 has 14 amino acids.

The V call is TRBV13, the J call TRBJ2-5; a possible D gene is TRBD2 (6 bases). Germline-derived CDR1 and CDR2 are PRHDT and FYEKMQ (reference sequence). CDR3 length: 15 residues. Trimming stripped 6 bases from V and 4 bases from J, with 18 bases between. The CDR3 DNA reads as TGTGCCAGCAGGGTTCTTGGAGGGGATGGAGAGACCCAGTACTTC. Translated, it gives CASRVLGGDGETQYF.

CDR3: CASRGFFDTDTQYF. The CDR3, as DNA: TGTGCCAGCAGAGGGTTTTTTGACACAGATACGCAGTATTTT. The V call is TRBV6-5, the J call TRBJ2-3; D remains ambiguous. V lost 6 bases, J lost 2 bases, and 12 bases lay in between. This CDR3 has 14 amino acids. Germline V gene data show CDR1 as MNHEY and CDR2 as SVGAGI.

There are a few counts of this clone. This chain joins TRBV2 and TRBJ1-3, with 7 bases matching TRBD1. The germline V gene encodes CDR1 SNHLY and CDR2 FYNNEI. After removal of 6 bases from V and 0 bases from J, the junction contained 8 bases not matched to a gene. This CDR3 has 16 amino acids. The DNA for the CDR3 is TGTGCCAGCAGCGTGGACAGGACATACTCTGGAAACACCATATATTTT. Translating it yields CASSVDRTYSGNTIYF.

This chain uses TRBV4-1 with TRBJ2-7; TRBD2 matches at 7 bases. Trimming took 6 bases from V and 5 from J; bases not matched to a gene: 13. CDR3 length: 15 amino acids. Germline V gene lookup returns CDR1 MGHRA and CDR2 YSYEKL. The CDR3 sequence: CASRLLAVMANEQYF. The CDR3 region has the DNA TGCGCCAGCAGACTGCTAGCGGTCATGGCGAACGAGCAGTACTTC.

The chain uses TRBV14 and TRBJ2-1, with D perhaps matching TRBD1 or TRBD2 (5 bases each). V gave up 1 base and J gave up 6 bases, with 13 bases separating them. CDR3 length: 15 amino acids. From germline, CDR1 is SGHDN and CDR2 FVKESK. CDR3 sequence reads: CASSQVAGTGNEQFF. CDR3 DNA sequence: TGTGCCAGCAGCCAAGTGGCCGGGACGGGCAATGAGCAGTTCTTC. Full variable domain (outside the CDR3, taken from reference TRBV14 and TRBJ2-1): EAGVTQFPSHSVIEKGQTVTLRCDPISGHDNLYWYRRVMGKEIKFLLHFVKESKQDESGMPNNRFLAERTGGTYSTLKVQPAELEDSGVYFCASSQVAGTGNEQFFGPGTRLTVL.

Many counts were recorded for this clone. This chain joins TRBV2 and TRBJ1-2; TRBD1 matches 7 bases. CDR1 and CDR2 (germline): SNHLY, FYNNEI. This CDR3 spans 17 amino acids. Unmatched junction bases numbered 13, after V lost 2 bases and J lost 4 bases. In nucleotides, the CDR3 is TGTGCCAGCAGTGAATTCGAAAGTCCCGGGACAGCCTATGGCTACACCTTC. Amino acids: CASSEFESPGTAYGYTF.

This clone was detected only a few times. The chain employs TRBV7-2 and TRBJ2-7, with D possibly TRBD1 on 5 matching bases. The CDR3 has 13 amino acids. The V and J ends lost 3 bases and 1 base respectively, with 7 bases between them. Germline loops: CDR1 SGHTA, CDR2 FQGNSA. The CDR3 loop is CASSFSGSYEQYF. CDR3 nucleotide sequence: TGTGCCAGCAGCTTTTCAGGGTCCTACGAGCAGTACTTC.

This clone was recorded only once. V is TRBV27 and J is TRBJ2-7; D call uncertain. Germline CDR1 MNHEY, CDR2 SMNVEV (reference sequence). Trimming cost V 2 bases and J 0 bases, with 8 bases left between them. The CDR3 is made up of 14 amino acids. Here the CDR3 DNA reads TGTGCCAGCAGTTTAAAAACAGTCTCCTACGAGCAGTACTTC. The encoded protein is CASSLKTVSYEQYF.